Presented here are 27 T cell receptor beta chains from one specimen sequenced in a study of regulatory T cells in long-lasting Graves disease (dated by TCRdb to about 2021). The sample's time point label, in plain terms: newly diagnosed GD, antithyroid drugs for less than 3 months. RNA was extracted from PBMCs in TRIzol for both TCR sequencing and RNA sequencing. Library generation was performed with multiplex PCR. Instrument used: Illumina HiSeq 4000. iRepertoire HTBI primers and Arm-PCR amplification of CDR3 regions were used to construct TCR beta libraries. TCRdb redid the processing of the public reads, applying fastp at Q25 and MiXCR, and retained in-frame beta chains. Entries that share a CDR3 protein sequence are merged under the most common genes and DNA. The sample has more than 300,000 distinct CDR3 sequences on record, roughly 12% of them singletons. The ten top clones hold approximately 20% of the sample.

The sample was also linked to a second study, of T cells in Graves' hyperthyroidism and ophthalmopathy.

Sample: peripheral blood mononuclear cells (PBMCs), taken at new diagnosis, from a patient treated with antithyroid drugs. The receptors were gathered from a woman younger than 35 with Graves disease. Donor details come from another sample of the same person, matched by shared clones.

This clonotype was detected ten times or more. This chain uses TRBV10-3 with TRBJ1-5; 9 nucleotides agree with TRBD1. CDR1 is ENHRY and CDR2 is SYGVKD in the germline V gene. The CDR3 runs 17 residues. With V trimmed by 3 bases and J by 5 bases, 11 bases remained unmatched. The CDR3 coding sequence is TGTGCCATCAGTGAACGGTTTTCTAGGACAGGGGATCAGCCCCAGCATTTT. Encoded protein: CAISERFSRTGDQPQHF.

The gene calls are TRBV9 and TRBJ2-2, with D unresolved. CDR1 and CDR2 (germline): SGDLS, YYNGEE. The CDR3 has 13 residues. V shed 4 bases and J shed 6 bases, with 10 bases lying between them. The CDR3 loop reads CASSPFSSGELFF. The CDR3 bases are TGTGCCAGCAGCCCGTTTTCTTCCGGGGAGCTGTTTTTT.

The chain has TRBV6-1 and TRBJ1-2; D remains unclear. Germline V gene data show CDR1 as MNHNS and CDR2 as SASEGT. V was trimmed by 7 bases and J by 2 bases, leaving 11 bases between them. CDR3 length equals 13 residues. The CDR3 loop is CASNSPANYGYTF. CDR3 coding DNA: TGTGCCAGCAACTCACCTGCCAACTATGGCTACACCTTC.

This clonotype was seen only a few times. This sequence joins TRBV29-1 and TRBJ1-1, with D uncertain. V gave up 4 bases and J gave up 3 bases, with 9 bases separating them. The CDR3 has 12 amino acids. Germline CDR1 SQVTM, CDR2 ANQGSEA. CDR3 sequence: CSVVRVDTEAFF. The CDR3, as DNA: TGCAGCGTTGTAAGAGTAGACACTGAAGCTTTCTTT.

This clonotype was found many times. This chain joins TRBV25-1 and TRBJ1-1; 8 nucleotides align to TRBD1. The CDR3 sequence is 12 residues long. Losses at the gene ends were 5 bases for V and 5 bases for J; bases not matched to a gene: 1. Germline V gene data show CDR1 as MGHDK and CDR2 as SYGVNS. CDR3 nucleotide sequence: TGTGCCAGCAGTCGACAGGGGACTGAAGCTTTCTTT. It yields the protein CASSRQGTEAFF.

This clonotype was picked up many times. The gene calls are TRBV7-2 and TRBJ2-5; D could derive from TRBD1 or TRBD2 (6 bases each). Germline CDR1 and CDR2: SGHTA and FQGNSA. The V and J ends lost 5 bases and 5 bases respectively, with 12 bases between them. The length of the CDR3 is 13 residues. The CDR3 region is CASSHQGGETQYF. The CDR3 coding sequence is TGTGCCAGCAGCCACCAAGGGGGGGAGACCCAGTACTTC.

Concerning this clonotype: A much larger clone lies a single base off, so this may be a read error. CDR3 DNA sequence: TGTGCCAGCAGCTCAGGGGGCGCAGGTGAAAAACTGTTTTTT. It codes for CASSSGGAGEKLFF. V and J are TRBV11-2 and TRBJ1-4, with 8 bases fitting TRBD1. V was clipped by 4 bases and J by 7 bases; unmatched bases: 5. The CDR3 is made up of 14 amino acids. CDR1 is SGHAT, CDR2 FQNNGV, per germline.

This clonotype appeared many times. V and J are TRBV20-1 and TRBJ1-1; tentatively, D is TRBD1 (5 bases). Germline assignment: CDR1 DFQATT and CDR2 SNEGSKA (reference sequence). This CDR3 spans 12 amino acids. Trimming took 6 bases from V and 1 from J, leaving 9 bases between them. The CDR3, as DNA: TGCAGTGCCAAGACAGCGAACACTGAAGCTTTCTTT. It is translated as CSAKTANTEAFF.

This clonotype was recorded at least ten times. CDR3 residues: CASSSRDTPTLFQPQHF. The CDR3 nucleotides read TGTGCCAGCAGCTCAAGGGACACTCCGACGTTGTTTCAGCCCCAGCATTTT. J is TRBJ1-5 and V is TRBV5-8; possible D gene TRBD1, 6 bases. The length of the CDR3 is 17 residues. Trimming cost V 3 bases and J 6 bases, with 22 bases left between them. Germline V gene sequence: CDR1 SGHTS, CDR2 YDEGEE. The full variable domain, with the rest looked up from reference TRBV5-8 and TRBJ1-5, is EAGVTQSPTHLIKTRGQQATLRCSPISGHTSVYWYQQALGLGLQFLLWYDEGEERNRGNFPPRFSGRQFPNYSSELNVNALELEDSALYLCASSSRDTPTLFQPQHFGDGTRLSIL.

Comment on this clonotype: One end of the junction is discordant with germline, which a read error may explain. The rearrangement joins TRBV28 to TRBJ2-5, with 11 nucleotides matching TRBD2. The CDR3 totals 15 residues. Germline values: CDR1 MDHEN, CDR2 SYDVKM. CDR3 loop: CASSLLLAGEDEQYF. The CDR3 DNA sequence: TGTGCCAGCAGCTTATTACTAGCGGGAGAGGATGAGCAGTACTTC.

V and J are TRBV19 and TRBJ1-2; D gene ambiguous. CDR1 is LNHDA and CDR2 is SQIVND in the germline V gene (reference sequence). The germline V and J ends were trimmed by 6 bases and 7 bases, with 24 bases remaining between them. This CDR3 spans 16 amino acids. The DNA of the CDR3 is TGTGCCAGTAGCTCCTCTCTCGAGGACCTAGGGATTGGCTACACCTTC. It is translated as CASSSSLEDLGIGYTF.

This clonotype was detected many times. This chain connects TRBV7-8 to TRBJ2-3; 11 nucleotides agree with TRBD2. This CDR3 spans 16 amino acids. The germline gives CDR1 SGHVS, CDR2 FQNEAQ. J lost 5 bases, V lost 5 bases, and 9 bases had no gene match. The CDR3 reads CASSRPTSGEGDTQYF. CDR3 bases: TGTGCCAGCAGCCGCCCGACTAGCGGGGAGGGAGATACGCAGTATTTT.

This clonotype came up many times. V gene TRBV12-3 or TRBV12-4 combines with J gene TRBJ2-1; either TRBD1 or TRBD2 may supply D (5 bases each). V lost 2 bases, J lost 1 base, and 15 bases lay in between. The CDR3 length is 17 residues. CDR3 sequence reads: CASSLKRGSPSYNEQFF. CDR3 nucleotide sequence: TGTGCCAGCAGTTTAAAGAGGGGCTCCCCATCCTACAATGAGCAGTTCTTC.

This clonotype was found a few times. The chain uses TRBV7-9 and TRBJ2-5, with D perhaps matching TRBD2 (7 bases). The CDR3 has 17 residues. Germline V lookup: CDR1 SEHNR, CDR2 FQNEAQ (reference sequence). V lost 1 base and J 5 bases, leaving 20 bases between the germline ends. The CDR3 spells CASSLVFAGANCETQYF. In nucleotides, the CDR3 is TGTGCCAGCAGCTTAGTGTTTGCGGGGGCGAATTGTGAGACCCAGTACTTC.

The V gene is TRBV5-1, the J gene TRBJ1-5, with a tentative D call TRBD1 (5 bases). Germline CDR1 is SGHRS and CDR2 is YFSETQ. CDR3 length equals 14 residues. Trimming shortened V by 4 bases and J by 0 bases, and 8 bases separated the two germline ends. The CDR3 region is CASSADTSNQPQHF. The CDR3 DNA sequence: TGCGCCAGCAGCGCGGACACTAGCAATCAGCCCCAGCATTTT. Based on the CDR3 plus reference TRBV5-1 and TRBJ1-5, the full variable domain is KAGVTQTPRYLIKTRGQQVTLSCSPISGHRSVSWYQQTPGQGLQFLFEYFSETQRNKGNFPGRFSGRQFSNSRSEMNVSTLELGDSALYLCASSADTSNQPQHFGDGTRLSIL.

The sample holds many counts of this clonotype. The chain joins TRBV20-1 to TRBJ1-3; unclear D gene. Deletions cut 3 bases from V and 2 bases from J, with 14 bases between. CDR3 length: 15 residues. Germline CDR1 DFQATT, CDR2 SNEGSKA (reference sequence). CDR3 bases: TGCAGTGCTAGCATGAGTCGGGGTCCTGGAAACACCATATATTTT. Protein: CSASMSRGPGNTIYF.

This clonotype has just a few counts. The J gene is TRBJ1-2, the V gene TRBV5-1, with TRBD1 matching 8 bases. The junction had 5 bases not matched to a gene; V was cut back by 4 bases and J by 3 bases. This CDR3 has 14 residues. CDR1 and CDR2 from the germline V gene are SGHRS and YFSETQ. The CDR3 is CASSPGQADYGYTF. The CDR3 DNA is TGCGCCAGCAGCCCGGGACAGGCAGACTATGGCTACACCTTC.

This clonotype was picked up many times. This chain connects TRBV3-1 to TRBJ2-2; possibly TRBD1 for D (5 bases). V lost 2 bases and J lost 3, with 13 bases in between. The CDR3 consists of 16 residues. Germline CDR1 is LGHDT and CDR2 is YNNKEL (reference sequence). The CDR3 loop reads CASSQIQGDHTGELFF. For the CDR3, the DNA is TGTGCCAGCAGCCAAATTCAGGGCGATCACACCGGGGAGCTGTTTTTT.

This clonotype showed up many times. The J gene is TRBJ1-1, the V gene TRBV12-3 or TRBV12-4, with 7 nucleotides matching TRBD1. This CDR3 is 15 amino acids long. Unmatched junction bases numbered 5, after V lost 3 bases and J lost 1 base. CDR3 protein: CASSFRGQGNTEAFF. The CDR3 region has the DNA TGTGCCAGCAGTTTTAGGGGGCAGGGGAACACTGAAGCTTTCTTT.

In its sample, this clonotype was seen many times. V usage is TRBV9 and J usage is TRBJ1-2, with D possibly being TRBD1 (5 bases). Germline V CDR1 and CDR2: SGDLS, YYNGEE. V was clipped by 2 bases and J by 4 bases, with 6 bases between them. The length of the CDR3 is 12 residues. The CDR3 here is CASSVDSYGYTF. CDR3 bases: TGTGCCAGCAGCGTTGACAGCTATGGCTACACCTTC.

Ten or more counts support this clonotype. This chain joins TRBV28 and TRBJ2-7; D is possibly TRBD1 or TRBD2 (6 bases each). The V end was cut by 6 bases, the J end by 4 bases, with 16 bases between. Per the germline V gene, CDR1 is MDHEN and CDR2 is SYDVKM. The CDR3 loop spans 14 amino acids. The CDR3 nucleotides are TGTGCCAGCAGCTTGGTAGGAGGGGGGTACGAGCAGTACTTC. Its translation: CASSLVGGGYEQYF.

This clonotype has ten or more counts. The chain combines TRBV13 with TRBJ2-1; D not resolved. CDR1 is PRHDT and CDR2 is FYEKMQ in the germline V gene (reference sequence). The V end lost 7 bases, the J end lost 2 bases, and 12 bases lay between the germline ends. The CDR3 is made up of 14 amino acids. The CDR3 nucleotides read TGTGCCAGCACGCACGGCGGTCCCTACAATGAGCAGTTCTTC. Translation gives CASTHGGPYNEQFF.

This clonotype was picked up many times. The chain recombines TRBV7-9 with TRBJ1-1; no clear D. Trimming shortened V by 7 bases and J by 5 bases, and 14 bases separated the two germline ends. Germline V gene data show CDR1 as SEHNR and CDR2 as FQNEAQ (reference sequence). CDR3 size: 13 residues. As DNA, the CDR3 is TGTGCCAGCATCTCCGGGATCGGTACTGAAGCTTTCTTT. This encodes CASISGIGTEAFF.

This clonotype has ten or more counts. The CDR3: CATSDLWSDTQYF. CDR3 DNA: TGTGCCACCAGTGATTTATGGTCAGATACGCAGTATTTT. The V gene is TRBV24-1, the J gene TRBJ2-3; D not certain. The germline gives CDR1 KGHDR, CDR2 SFDVKD. Trimming cost V 1 base and J 4 bases, with 5 bases left between them. The CDR3 is made up of 13 amino acids.

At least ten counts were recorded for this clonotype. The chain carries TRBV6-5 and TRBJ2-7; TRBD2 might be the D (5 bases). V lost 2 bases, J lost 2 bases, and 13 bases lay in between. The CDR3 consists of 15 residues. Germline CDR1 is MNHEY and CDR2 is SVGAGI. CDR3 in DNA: TGTGCCAGCAGTTACAAAGTGGCGGGCGCCTACGAGCAGTACGTC. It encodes CASSYKVAGAYEQYV.

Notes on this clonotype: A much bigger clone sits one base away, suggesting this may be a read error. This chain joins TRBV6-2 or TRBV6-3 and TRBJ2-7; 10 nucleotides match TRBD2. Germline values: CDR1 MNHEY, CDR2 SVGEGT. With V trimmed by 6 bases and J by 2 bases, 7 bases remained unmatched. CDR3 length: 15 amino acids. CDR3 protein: CASRMGLASAYEQYF. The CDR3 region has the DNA TGTGCCAGCAGGATGGGACTAGCGTCAGCCTACGAGCAGTACTTC.

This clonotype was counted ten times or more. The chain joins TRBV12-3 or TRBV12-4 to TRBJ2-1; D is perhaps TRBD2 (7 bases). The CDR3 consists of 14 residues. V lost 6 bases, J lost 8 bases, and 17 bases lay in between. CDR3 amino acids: CASSPRGAGDEQFF. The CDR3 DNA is TGTGCCAGCAGCCCCCGGGGGGCGGGCGATGAGCAGTTCTTC.